The entry below describes one TCR beta chain. This clone was seen more than once but under ten times. Its binding antigen is unknown. No base-level quality is on record; no much larger clone is a single base apart. The entry originates in a study of blood T cell repertoires in COVID-19 (dated by TCRdb to the early 2020s). Regarding the study in general: Samples covering the acute and convalescent phases of COVID-19 were provided by collaborators in the United States, Italy and Spain. The material from the prospective study consisted of cDNA or gDNA derived from T cells, B-cell-depleted T cells, or PBMCs. The dataset comprised deeply sampled blood TCRbeta repertoires from subjects exposed to, actively infected with, or recovered from COVID-19. The repertoires were released in a freely available public database intended as a resource for research on the immune response to SARS-CoV-2. The samples were drawn from the first 160 participants of the ongoing ImmuneRACE study and from 1,254 subjects provided by 6 global collaborators. Nearly every sample came with metadata listing a de-identified subject ID, COVID-19 status, age in years and sex. HLA class I and class II types, where available, came from metadata supplied by the sample provider rather than from assay-based typing.

The full study reports these points: The amount of clinical and demographic metadata varied by source and participant and was provided uncurated.

The immunoSEQ Assay, a bias-controlled multiplex PCR, was used to amplify TCRbeta CDR3 regions from genomic DNA. For the original study's pipeline: Within the assay, amplification of reference gene primers was used to estimate how many nucleated cells each sample contained. Sequence reads were collapsed and filtered to measure the absolute abundance of every unique TCRbeta CDR3 rearrangement. For each sample, productive Simpson clonality was calculated by taking the square root of Simpson's diversity index across productive rearrangements. TCRdb took this table from immuneACCESS and kept in-frame rearrangements with V and J called. Such tables lack part of the clones; where checked against another copy, unresolved V genes explain under half of the gap, and the rest is unexplained. Clonal size and the V and J genes are those of that table, whereas D and trimming came from the DNA. Counted in this sample were 250,000 or so clones; 70% to 90% of them appeared once. The ten largest clones capture approximately 1.9% of the sample.

Participants in the prospective study were aged roughly 18 to 100 years, lived in about two dozen United States geographic areas, and enrolled through a virtual design. In the prospective study, participants were assigned to cohorts based on the clinical history participants reported in a screening survey and a study questionnaire. Recovered participants in ImmuneRACE Cohort 3 were defined by two consecutive negative NP/OP PCR tests, clearance by a healthcare professional, or resolution of symptoms. Mobile phlebotomists in the prospective study collected whole blood, serum and a nasopharyngeal or oropharyngeal swab from every participant. Prospective study participants could optionally give additional blood draws and questionnaires over an approximately 2-month period. Before DNA extraction, blood samples from the prospective study were shipped at room temperature or frozen. As encoded in the germline V gene (reference sequence), CDR1 is LGHDT while CDR2 is YNNKEL. The CDR3 covers 14 residues, taking in both the cysteine and the phenylalanine. The read is trimmed to its CDR3 DNA, 42 bases read in frame from base 1. V and J are truncated by 4 bases and 2 bases respectively, leaving an intervening sequence of 9 bases.

The V and J segments used are TRBV3-1 (or the pseudogene TRBV3-2) and TRBJ1-3; perhaps TRBD1 is the D gene, with 6 bases matching. Material for sequencing was PBMCs or T cells enriched from blood (not recorded which). The TCR sequence derives from a woman aged 45 to 65 who had recovered from COVID-19. Here the CDR3 is given as CASSLQGAGNTIYF. The DNA sequence reads TGTGCCAGCAGCCTACAGGGAGCTGGAAACACCATATATTTT.